Below are 18 T cell receptor beta chains sequenced from a single sample in a study of blood T cell repertoires in COVID-19. Only in-frame clones appear in the TCRdb table, and some are missing; sequencing was by immunoSEQ multiplex PCR. The sample yields a few hundred thousand clones, more than 85% seen once. Input material: PBMCs or T cells enriched from blood (not recorded which). The receptor set was obtained from a woman aged 25 to 39 who had recovered from COVID-19.

The chain joins TRBV3-1 (or the pseudogene TRBV3-2) to TRBJ2-5; 9 bases are a match to TRBD1. The CDR3 covers 14 residues. In germline, CDR1 is LGHDT, CDR2 YNNKEL (reference sequence). V lost 2 bases and J lost 5; bases outside the gene matches: 3. CDR3 protein: CASSQTGGRETQYF. In nucleotides, the CDR3 is TGTGCCAGCAGCCAAACAGGGGGCAGGGAGACCCAGTACTTC.

V gene TRBV30 combines with J gene TRBJ2-5; the D gene is possibly TRBD2 (5 bases). Germline V gene lookup returns CDR1 GTSNPN and CDR2 SVGIG (reference sequence). V was trimmed by 5 bases and J by 7 bases, leaving 14 bases between them. The CDR3 totals 12 residues. This chain's CDR3 is CAWGGIGGTQYF. CDR3 DNA: TGTGCCTGGGGAGGTATTGGAGGGACCCAGTACTTC.

In DNA form, the CDR3 reads TGTGCCAGAAGCTCGCGTATCAATGGCTACACCTTC. As protein: CARSSRINGYTF. The chain links TRBV5-3 to TRBJ1-2; D uncertain. TRBV5-3 is filed as an ORF, its function uncertain. The CDR3 loop spans 12 amino acids. Trimming removed 3 bases from V and 6 bases from J, with 9 bases in between.

V usage is TRBV4-3 and J usage is TRBJ2-3, with 8 nucleotides matching TRBD2. The CDR3 has 17 residues. Germline loops: CDR1 LGHNA, CDR2 YSLEER. V dropped 4 bases and J dropped 0; count of bases not matched to a gene: 9. The CDR3: CASSPVGGGPSTDTQYF. Written as DNA, the CDR3 is TGCGCCAGCAGCCCGGTCGGGGGGGGACCTAGCACAGATACGCAGTATTTT.

The chain combines TRBV2 with TRBJ1-2, with unresolved D. CDR3 size: 13 residues. The germline V gene has CDR1 SNHLY and CDR2 FYNNEI. Trimming pared 6 bases from V and 2 bases from J, leaving 10 bases between. CDR3 in amino acids: CASRVNLNYGYTF. The CDR3 DNA is TGTGCCAGCAGGGTGAACTTGAACTATGGCTACACCTTC.

The chain carries TRBV28 and TRBJ2-7, with no clear D. There are 13 residues in the CDR3. The germline V gene has CDR1 MDHEN and CDR2 SYDVKM. V lost 3 bases, J lost 4 bases, and 10 bases lay in between. CDR3 sequence: CASSLGPQYEQYF. The CDR3 DNA follows: TGTGCCAGCAGTTTGGGCCCGCAATACGAGCAGTACTTC.

J is TRBJ2-4 and V is TRBV4-3; 11 bases are shared with TRBD1. Germline V gene lookup returns CDR1 LGHNA and CDR2 YSLEER. With 1 base clipped from V and 4 bases from J, the junction kept 6 bases outside the gene matches. This CDR3 contains 17 residues. The CDR3 sequence is CASSQGTGTGGKNIQYF. CDR3 nucleotides: TGCGCCAGCAGCCAAGGAACCGGGACAGGGGGTAAAAACATTCAGTACTTC.

The chain joins TRBV5-6 to TRBJ2-7; 7 bases fit TRBD2. Unmatched junction bases numbered 11, after V lost 6 bases and J lost 5 bases. Germline V gives CDR1 SGHDT, CDR2 YYEEEE. CDR3 size: 14 residues. The CDR3 bases are TGTGCCAGCACCTTTGGCGGGAGTTTTCACGAGCAGTACTTC. Its protein product is CASTFGGSFHEQYF.

This chain links TRBV6-6 with TRBJ1-3, with 7 bases lining up with TRBD1. Germline trimming cut 5 bases from V and 4 bases from J; bases unmatched to any gene: 11. CDR1 is MNHNY and CDR2 is SVGAGI in the germline V gene (reference sequence). The CDR3 covers 16 residues. The CDR3 DNA sequence: TGTGCCAGCAGTCCGACTCAGGGGGTGTCCGGAAACACCATATATTTT. Translation: CASSPTQGVSGNTIYF.

The J gene is TRBJ1-2, the V gene TRBV7-9; 9 nucleotides line up with TRBD1. V shed 5 bases, J shed 5 bases, and the junction held 3 bases outside the gene matches. Germline-derived CDR1 and CDR2 are SEHNR and FQNEAQ (reference sequence). There are 13 residues in the CDR3. CDR3 region: CASSRDRGYGYTF. The CDR3 DNA follows: TGTGCCAGCAGCCGCGACAGGGGGTATGGCTACACCTTC.

This chain connects TRBV7-3 to TRBJ2-2; 7 bases are shared with TRBD2. Germline CDR1 and CDR2: SGHTA and FQGTGA. V was pared by 0 bases and J by 6 bases, with 19 bases of the junction left unmatched. The CDR3 length is 20 residues. The CDR3 coding sequence is TGTGCCAGCAGCTTAACAGAGAGCGGGGCACGCCGATGGAGGGCCGGGGAGCTGTTTTTT. It yields the protein CASSLTESGARRWRAGELFF.

Written as DNA, the CDR3 is TGTGCCACCAGTGGGCTCGATGGCGGCTACACCTTC. Residues: CATSGLDGGYTF. The V call is TRBV24-1, the J call TRBJ1-2; D is unresolved. Trimming removed 5 bases at V and 8 bases at J, with 11 bases between. CDR1 is KGHDR and CDR2 is SFDVKD in the germline V gene. This CDR3 spans 12 amino acids.

This chain connects TRBV4-3 to TRBJ2-2; no definite D call. CDR1 and CDR2 from the germline V gene are LGHNA and YSLEER. Trimming removed 7 bases at V and 0 bases at J, with 12 bases between. The CDR3 covers 15 residues. DNA of the CDR3: TGCGCCAGCAACCGAGACTTATCGAACACCGGGGAGCTGTTTTTT. Protein sequence: CASNRDLSNTGELFF.

The V and J genes are TRBV7-6 and TRBJ2-1, with D possibly TRBD1 on 6 matching bases. There are 15 residues in the CDR3. Germline assignment: CDR1 SGHVS and CDR2 FNYEAQ. Trimming removed 1 base from V and 0 bases from J, with 7 bases in between. Here the CDR3 reads CASSLGQASYNEQFF. CDR3 in DNA: TGTGCCAGCAGCTTAGGACAGGCCTCCTACAATGAGCAGTTCTTC.

This rearrangement joins TRBV27 to TRBJ1-2; 12 positions match TRBD1. Trimming removed 5 bases from V and 11 bases from J; junction bases left unmatched: 12. Per the germline V gene, CDR1 is MNHEY and CDR2 is SMNVEV (reference sequence). The CDR3 is 15 residues long. The CDR3 coding sequence is TGTGCCAGCAGTCTAGGGACCGGGACAGGGGGCGTTTACACCTTC. Amino acid sequence: CASSLGTGTGGVYTF.

The CDR3 region has the DNA TGTGCCAGCAGTCAAGACAGCCATAGCAATCAGCCCCAGCATTTT. It codes for CASSQDSHSNQPQHF. J is TRBJ1-5 and V is TRBV7-2; weak D call: TRBD1 (5 bases). The germline V gene has CDR1 SGHTA and CDR2 FQGNSA. Trimming shortened V by 6 bases and J by 0 bases, and 12 bases separated the two germline ends. There are 15 residues in the CDR3. Complete variable domain (other parts from reference TRBV7-2 and TRBJ1-5): GAGVSQSPSNKVTEKGKDVELRCDPISGHTALYWYRQSLGQGLEFLIYFQGNSAPDKSGLPSDRFSAERTGGSVSTLTIQRTQQEDSAVYLCASSQDSHSNQPQHFGDGTRLSIL.

This chain uses TRBV7-2 with TRBJ2-7; D is possibly TRBD2 (5 bases). V dropped 4 bases and J dropped 1 base, with 14 bases sitting between them. In germline, CDR1 is SGHTA, CDR2 FQGNSA. The CDR3 is made up of 15 amino acids. The CDR3 sequence is CASSSYRGSSYEQYF. Here the CDR3 DNA reads TGTGCCAGCAGCTCTTACCGGGGATCTTCCTACGAGCAGTACTTC.

This rearrangement joins TRBV10-3 to TRBJ1-2; perhaps TRBD1 as D (6 bases). V was shortened by 10 bases and J by 4 bases, with 16 bases between the two germline ends. This CDR3 contains 13 residues. Germline CDR1 and CDR2: ENHRY and SYGVKD. CDR3 bases: TGTGCCACCCTGCCCCTGACAGGCTATGGCTACACCTTC. Translated: CATLPLTGYGYTF.